The clone carrying this T cell receptor (beta chain) came up a few times. Its specificity is unknown. The data originate from a study of cytotoxic CD8 clonotypes in ibrutinib-treated CLL. Study as a whole: IGHV unmutated 17; relapsed/refractory 11; treatment-naive about 15. Regarding the study as a whole: Rising at ibrutinib response, clonality subsequently fell back toward baseline at progression.

Profiling relied on immunoSEQ multiplex PCR, and the TCRdb table lists in-frame clones only, not all of them. The repertoire has over 120,000 clones, around three quarters of them found once; the top ten carry about 13%. Trimming at V came to 5 bases and at J to 4 bases, leaving 9 bases not matched to a gene. This CDR3 spans 15 amino acids. The germline V gene encodes CDR1 GTSNPN and CDR2 SVGIG (reference sequence). The TCR comes from a human donor with chronic lymphocytic leukemia. The starting material was PBMCs, obtained after 12 months of ibrutinib treatment. The chain combines TRBV30 with TRBJ2-7; TRBD1 agrees at 12 bases. CDR3 protein: CAWVGTGGGWYEQYF. Written as DNA, the CDR3 is TGTGCCTGGGTAGGGACAGGGGGCGGGTGGTACGAGCAGTACTTC.